These 8 T cell receptor beta chains came from one sample sequenced in a study of T-cell reconstitution after alpha-beta-depleted transplantation in children. During its preparation, the TCRbeta library received unique molecular identifiers. TCRdb reprocessed the PCR reads with MiXCR, giving one entry per CDR3 protein. The sample lists 250,000 to 350,000 distinct CDR3 sequences; 9.9% were seen once. Sequenced material: PBMCs from the stem cell graft donor, taken from the stem cell graft. These TCRs come from a human donor who donated a stem cell graft to a child with SCID.

This clonotype was recorded a few times. The chain's CDR3 is CASSPPGPSYEQYF. CDR3 sequence (DNA): TGTGCCAGCTCACCACCGGGACCCTCCTACGAGCAGTACTTC. V is TRBV18 and J is TRBJ2-7; D may correspond to TRBD1 or TRBD2 (5 bases each). V was pared by 0 bases and J by 0 bases, with 6 bases between. Germline CDR1 is KGHSH and CDR2 is LQKENI. This CDR3 has 14 amino acids. The whole variable domain, remainder taken from reference TRBV18 and TRBJ2-7, is NAGVMQNPRHLVRRRGQEARLRCSPMKGHSHVYWYRQLPEEGLKFMVYLQKENIIDESGMPKERFSAEFPKEGPSILRIQQVVRGDSAAYFCASSPPGPSYEQYFGPGTRLTVT.

This clonotype was recorded at least ten times. The CDR3 protein is CSVGETQYF. CDR3 sequence (DNA): TGCAGCGTTGGGGAGACCCAGTACTTC. The chain uses TRBV29-1 and TRBJ2-5; D unclear. Germline-derived CDR1 and CDR2 are SQVTM and ANQGSEA. The CDR3 loop spans 9 amino acids. Between the trimmed V and J ends, which lost 4 bases and 5 bases, there was a span of 2 bases.

The chain is built from TRBV7-8 and TRBJ1-5; D call uncertain. The CDR3 is 14 residues long. CDR1 and CDR2 from the germline V gene are SGHVS and FQNEAQ. The V end lost 5 bases, the J end lost 0 bases, and 8 bases lay between the germline ends. In nucleotides, the CDR3 is TGTGCCAGCAGCCACGGACTTAGCAATCAGCCCCAGCATTTT. It codes for CASSHGLSNQPQHF.

This clonotype was recorded at least ten times. CDR3 residues: CASSLRAGTNSGNTIYF. In nucleotides, the CDR3 is TGTGCCAGCAGTCTCAGGGCGGGCACCAACTCTGGAAACACCATATATTTT. The chain joins TRBV2 to TRBJ1-3; a weak D match, TRBD1 (5 bases). Looked up from germline, CDR1 is SNHLY and CDR2 is FYNNEI. This CDR3 spans 17 amino acids. V was clipped by 5 bases and J by 0 bases, with 17 bases between them.

This clonotype was seen a handful of times. J is TRBJ1-5 and V is TRBV12-3 or TRBV12-4; 7 bases fit TRBD1. The trim removed 5 bases at V and 4 bases at J, leaving 8 bases unmatched. The CDR3 spans 15 residues. CDR3 loop: CASSSPGTANQPQHF. CDR3 DNA sequence: TGTGCCAGCAGTAGCCCCGGGACAGCAAATCAGCCCCAGCATTTT.

This clonotype came up many times. This chain connects TRBV7-9 to TRBJ1-1; the D is unclear. With 5 bases removed from V and 3 bases from J, the gap between germline ends came to 16 bases. This CDR3 has 15 amino acids. Germline V CDR1 and CDR2: SEHNR, FQNEAQ (reference sequence). The CDR3 region is CASSPYYGGDTEAFF. The CDR3 nucleotides read TGTGCCAGCAGCCCCTATTACGGCGGGGACACTGAAGCTTTCTTT.

This clonotype was detected only a few times. CDR3 coding DNA: TGTGCCAGCAGCCAAGGAGGGCCGTTCTTC. This gives the protein CASSQGGPFF. This rearrangement joins TRBV7-9 to TRBJ2-1, with D perhaps matching TRBD2 (6 bases). The CDR3 has 10 residues. Germline V lookup: CDR1 SEHNR, CDR2 FQNEAQ (reference sequence). Trimming left V 5 bases short and J 15 bases short, with 11 bases between.

The chain links TRBV24-1 to TRBJ1-5; D unresolved. Germline values: CDR1 KGHDR, CDR2 SFDVKD. CDR3 length equals 12 residues. V shed 4 bases and J shed 10 bases, with 10 bases lying between them. CDR3 DNA: TGTGCCACCAGTGACCCTTTGGGACCCCAGCATTTT. It specifies CATSDPLGPQHF.